This T cell receptor (beta chain) was profiled in a study of CD4+ T cells in melanoma. Study findings and constraints: In melanoma, neoantigen-specific CD4+ T cells reportedly differed in differentiation state.

This CDR3 contains 24 residues. Germline V gives CDR1 LNHDA, CDR2 SQIVND (reference sequence). V lost 4 bases and J lost 0; bases outside the gene matches: 23. Repertoires were generated with immunoSEQ multiplex PCR, while TCRdb's copy carries only in-frame clones and drops some. The sample includes some 120,000 clones, about nine tenths seen only once; the top ten take around 3.3%. As concerns this clone: The antigen is undetermined.

V gene TRBV19 combines with J gene TRBJ2-1; 14 bases agree with TRBD2. Sequencing was carried out using peripheral blood. This TCR came from a human donor with melanoma. The CDR3 DNA reads as TGTGCCAGTAGTAGCGGACAGGGACTAGCGGGAGCTCGGGAGCAGTTTAACTCCTACAATGAGCAGTTCTTC. Protein sequence: CASSSGQGLAGAREQFNSYNEQFF.